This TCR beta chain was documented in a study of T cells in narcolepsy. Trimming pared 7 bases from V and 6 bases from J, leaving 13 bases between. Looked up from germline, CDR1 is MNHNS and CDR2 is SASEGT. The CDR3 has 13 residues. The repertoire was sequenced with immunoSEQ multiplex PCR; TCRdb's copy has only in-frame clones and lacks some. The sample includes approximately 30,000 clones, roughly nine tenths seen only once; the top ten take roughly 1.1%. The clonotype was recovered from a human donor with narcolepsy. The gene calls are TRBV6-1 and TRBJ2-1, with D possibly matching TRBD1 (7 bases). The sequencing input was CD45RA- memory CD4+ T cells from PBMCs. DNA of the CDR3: TGTGCCAGCATCGGTCAGGGGGGCAATGAGCAGTTCTTC. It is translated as CASIGQGGNEQFF.